Below, one TCR beta chain is given with its context. Its antigen remains unknown. Recipients received nonmyeloablative bone marrow transplants from related graft donors, with transient mixed chimerism. Unstimulated Tregs (CD4+CD25+CD127-) and CD4+CD25- non-Tregs were sorted from PBMCs. This specimen belongs to a study of Tregs in tolerant kidney transplant recipients. Whole-study results and caveats: No direct test of biological reproducibility was done here.

This CDR3 has 15 residues. V was clipped by 0 bases and J by 8 bases; unmatched bases: 4. Germline loops: CDR1 SGHRS, CDR2 YFSETQ. Assay used: immunoSEQ multiplex PCR; TCRdb lists only in-frame clones, some missing. The sample lists roughly 70,000 clones, more than 75% occurring once. Here the sequenced sample was CD4+ T cells from blood (PBMCs), taken 6 months after the transplant. The clonotype comes from a human patient who received a combined kidney and bone marrow transplant. Among the T cells, some may be from the graft donor. The chain combines TRBV5-1 with TRBJ2-1, with 11 bases lining up with TRBD1. DNA for the CDR3: TGCGCCAGCAGCTTGGGGACAGGGGGCGTCGATGAGCAGTTCTTC. Protein sequence: CASSLGTGGVDEQFF.